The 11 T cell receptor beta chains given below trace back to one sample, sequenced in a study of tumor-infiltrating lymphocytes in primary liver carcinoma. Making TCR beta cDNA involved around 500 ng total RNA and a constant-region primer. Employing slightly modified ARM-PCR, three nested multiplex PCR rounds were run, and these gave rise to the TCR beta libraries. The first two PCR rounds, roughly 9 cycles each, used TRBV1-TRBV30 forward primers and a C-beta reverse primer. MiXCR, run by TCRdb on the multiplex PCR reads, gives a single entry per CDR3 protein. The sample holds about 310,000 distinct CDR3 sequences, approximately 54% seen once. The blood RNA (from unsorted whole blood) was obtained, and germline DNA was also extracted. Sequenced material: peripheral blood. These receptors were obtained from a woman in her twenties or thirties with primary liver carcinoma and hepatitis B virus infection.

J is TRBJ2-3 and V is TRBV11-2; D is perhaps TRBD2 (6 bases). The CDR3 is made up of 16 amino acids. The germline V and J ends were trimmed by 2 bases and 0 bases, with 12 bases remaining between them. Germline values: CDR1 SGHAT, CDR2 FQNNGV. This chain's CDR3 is CASSLSGGTSTDTQYF. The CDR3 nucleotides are TGTGCCAGCAGCTTATCCGGAGGGACTAGCACAGATACGCAGTATTTT.

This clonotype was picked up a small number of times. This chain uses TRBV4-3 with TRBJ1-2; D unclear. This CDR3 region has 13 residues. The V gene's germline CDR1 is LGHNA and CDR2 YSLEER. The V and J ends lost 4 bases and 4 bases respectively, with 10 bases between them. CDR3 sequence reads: CASSRQSGYGYTF. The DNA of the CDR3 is TGCGCCAGCAGCCGGCAGTCTGGCTATGGCTACACCTTC.

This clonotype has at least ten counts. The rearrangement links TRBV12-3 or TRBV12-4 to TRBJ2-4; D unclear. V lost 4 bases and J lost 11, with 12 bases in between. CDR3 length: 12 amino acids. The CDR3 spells CASSSDPPLQYF. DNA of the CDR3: TGTGCCAGCAGTTCTGACCCACCACTTCAGTACTTC.

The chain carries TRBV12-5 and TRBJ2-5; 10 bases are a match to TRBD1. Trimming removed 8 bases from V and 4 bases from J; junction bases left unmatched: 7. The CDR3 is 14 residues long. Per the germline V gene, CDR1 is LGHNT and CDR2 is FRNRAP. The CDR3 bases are TGTGCTAGTAACTCCGGGACAGGGGTAGAGACCCAGTACTTC. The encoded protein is CASNSGTGVETQYF.

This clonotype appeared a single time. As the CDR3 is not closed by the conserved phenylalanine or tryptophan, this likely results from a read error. As DNA, the CDR3 is TGCAGCGACCATGGGGGGGGTAAGGGCTACACCATC. Protein product: CSDHGGGKGYTI. The chain has TRBV29-1 and TRBJ1-2, with D possibly being TRBD1 (5 bases). Trimming stripped 7 bases from V and 8 bases from J, with 17 bases between. From germline, CDR1 is SQVTM and CDR2 ANQGSEA. This CDR3 comprises 12 residues.

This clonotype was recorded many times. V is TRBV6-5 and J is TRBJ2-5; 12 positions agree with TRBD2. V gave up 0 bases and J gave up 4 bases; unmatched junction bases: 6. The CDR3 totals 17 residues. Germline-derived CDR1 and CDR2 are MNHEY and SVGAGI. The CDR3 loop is CASSYSRLAGARETQYF. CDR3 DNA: TGTGCCAGCAGTTACTCACGACTAGCGGGAGCAAGAGAGACCCAGTACTTC.

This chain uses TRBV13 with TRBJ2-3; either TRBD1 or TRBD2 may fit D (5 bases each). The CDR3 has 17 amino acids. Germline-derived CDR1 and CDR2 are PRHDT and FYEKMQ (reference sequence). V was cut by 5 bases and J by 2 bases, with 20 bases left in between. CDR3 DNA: TGTGCCAGCAGCCCTACCGCAGGGAGATGGGCCACAGATACGCAGTATTTT. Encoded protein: CASSPTAGRWATDTQYF.

Written as DNA, the CDR3 is TGTGCCAGCAGAGGACAGGGGGGGAACACTGAAGCTTTCTTT. It encodes CASRGQGGNTEAFF. This chain uses TRBV28 with TRBJ1-1, with 10 bases lining up with TRBD1. The length of the CDR3 is 14 residues. Looked up from germline, CDR1 is MDHEN and CDR2 is SYDVKM. V trimming: 6 bases; J trimming: 1 base; junction bases outside the gene matches: 2. Full variable domain (rest looked up from reference TRBV28 and TRBJ1-1): DVKVTQSSRYLVKRTGEKVFLECVQDMDHENMFWYRQDPGLGLRLIYFSYDVKMKEKGDIPEGYSVSREKKERFSLILESASTNQTSMYLCASRGQGGNTEAFFGQGTRLTVV.

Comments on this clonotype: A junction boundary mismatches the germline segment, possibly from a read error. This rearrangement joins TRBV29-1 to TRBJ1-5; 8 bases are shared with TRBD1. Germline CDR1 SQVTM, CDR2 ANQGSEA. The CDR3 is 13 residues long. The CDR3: CSVSGGADQPQRF. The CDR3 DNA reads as TGTAGCGTATCAGGGGGCGCGGATCAGCCCCAGCGTTTT.

CDR3 nucleotides: TGTGCCAGCAGCCCCGTAGACGTCAAGGGGCAAAGCGGGAGGACATTGGGTGAGCAGTTCTTC. Amino acids: CASSPVDVKGQSGRTLGEQFF. V gene TRBV4-2 combines with J gene TRBJ2-1; 9 bases are shared with TRBD2. The CDR3 runs to 21 residues. In germline, CDR1 is LGHNA, CDR2 YNFKEQ. Trimming at V came to 4 bases and at J to 9 bases, leaving 28 bases not matched to a gene.

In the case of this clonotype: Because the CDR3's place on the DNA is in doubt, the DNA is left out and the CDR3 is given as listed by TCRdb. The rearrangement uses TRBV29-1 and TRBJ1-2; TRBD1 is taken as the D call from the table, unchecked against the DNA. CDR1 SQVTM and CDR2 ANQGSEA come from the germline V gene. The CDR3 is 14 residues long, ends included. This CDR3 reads CSVGAGTANYGCTF.